This TCR beta chain comes out of a study of blood T cells in healthy people across ages. The second PCR ran roughly 6 to 11 cycles with a sample-barcoded 5' primer and J-beta primers. TCRdb independently ran MiXCR on the 5' RACE reads; one entry per CDR3 protein. The sample records about 1.4 million distinct CDR3 sequences, almost 60% being singletons. V lost 0 bases, J lost 6 bases, and 12 bases lay in between. CDR3 length equals 14 residues. The germline CDR1 and CDR2 sequences are DFQATT and SNEGSKA (reference sequence). The chain has TRBV20-1 and TRBJ2-1; weak D call: TRBD1 (6 bases). The specimen was blood. The TCR sequence derives from a man between 18 and 35 years old in good health. Here the CDR3 DNA reads TGCAGTGCTAGAGACAGGGGTGCCTGCAATGAGCAGTTCTTC. This gives the protein CSARDRGACNEQFF.